A single sample gave rise to the 28 T cell receptor beta chains below, sequenced in a study of blood T cells in healthy people across ages. A second 7 to 11 cycle PCR used barcoded and J-beta primers. TCRdb called the 5' RACE reads again in MiXCR, with one record for every CDR3 protein. The repertoire has some 1.8 million distinct CDR3 sequences, more than 35% of them found once; the top ten carry under 25%. The sample taken for sequencing was blood. The receptors were sampled from a human donor in good health.

The chain has TRBV3-1 and TRBJ1-2; unclear D gene. The CDR3 extends over 13 amino acids. Trimming removed 1 base at V and 8 bases at J, with 11 bases between. Germline V gives CDR1 LGHDT, CDR2 YNNKEL (reference sequence). The CDR3 spells CASSQVEDTGYTF. CDR3 nucleotides: TGTGCCAGCAGCCAAGTAGAGGATACGGGCTACACCTTC. The whole variable domain, filled in from reference TRBV3-1 and TRBJ1-2, reads DTAVSQTPKYLVTQMGNDKSIKCEQNLGHDTMYWYKQDSKKFLKIMFSYNNKELIINETVPNRFSPKSPDKAHLNLHINSLELGDSAVYFCASSQVEDTGYTFGSGTRLTVV.

The sample holds a few counts of this clonotype. The rearrangement uses TRBV6-6 and TRBJ1-2; tentative D call: TRBD1 (6 bases). V lost 2 bases, J lost 2 bases, and 9 bases lay in between. CDR1 is MNHNY and CDR2 is SVGAGI in the germline V gene (reference sequence). CDR3 length equals 14 residues. CDR3 nucleotides: TGTGCCAGCAGTTACCCCGACAGGAACTATGGCTACACCTTC. Protein: CASSYPDRNYGYTF.

The chain links TRBV11-2 to TRBJ1-2; D is perhaps TRBD1 (6 bases). CDR1 is SGHAT and CDR2 is FQNNGV in the germline V gene. The CDR3 is 15 residues long. V lost 4 bases and J 3 bases, leaving 15 bases between the germline ends. The CDR3 nucleotides read TGTGCCAGCAGCTGGGGCAGGGGCGCGGACTATGGCTACACCTTC. As protein: CASSWGRGADYGYTF.

V usage is TRBV20-1 and J usage is TRBJ1-1; no clear D gene. The V end was cut by 0 bases, the J end by 2 bases, with 7 bases between. The CDR3 totals 13 residues. Germline lookup yields CDR1 DFQATT and CDR2 SNEGSKA (reference sequence). The CDR3 DNA reads as TGCAGTGCTAGAGACGACCTTAACACTGAAGCTTTCTTT. Translated: CSARDDLNTEAFF.

This clonotype was counted a single time. The chain combines TRBV29-1 with TRBJ2-1; D is possibly TRBD1 or TRBD2 (6 bases each). The J call may be incorrect, as the DNA end agrees better with TRBJ2-7. The CDR3 consists of 13 residues. Germline V lookup: CDR1 SQVTM, CDR2 ANQGSEA. DNA of the CDR3: TGCAGCGTTCCTCGAGGGGGGCCGGATGAGCAGTACTTC. Residues: CSVPRGGPDEQYF.

This clonotype was recorded at least ten times. The rearrangement links TRBV6-2 or TRBV6-3 to TRBJ2-7, with 8 bases that match TRBD1. Trimming took 6 bases from V and 0 from J; bases not matched to a gene: 4. CDR1 is MNHEY, CDR2 SVGEGT, per germline. The CDR3 covers 14 residues. The chain's CDR3 is CASRRTGSSYEQYF. The CDR3 DNA reads TGTGCCAGCAGACGGACAGGGAGCTCCTACGAGCAGTACTTC.

CDR3: CASRITEGETQYF. The CDR3 DNA reads TGTGCCAGCAGGATCACGGAGGGGGAGACCCAGTACTTC. The chain combines TRBV12-3 or TRBV12-4 with TRBJ2-5; D may be TRBD2 (6 bases). CDR3 length equals 13 residues. V was trimmed by 6 bases and J by 5 bases, leaving 13 bases between them.

This clonotype has only a few counts. The J gene is TRBJ2-1, the V gene TRBV27; possible D gene TRBD2, 5 bases. Germline CDR1 and CDR2: MNHEY and SMNVEV (reference sequence). Trimming stripped 5 bases from V and 5 bases from J, with 10 bases between. The CDR3 consists of 13 residues. In nucleotides, the CDR3 is TGTGCCAGCAGTCCGTACGGGGACAATGAGCAGTTCTTC. This encodes CASSPYGDNEQFF.

This clonotype was found a few times. The V call is TRBV20-1, the J call TRBJ2-7, with 8 bases that match TRBD1. V dropped 5 bases and J dropped 3; count of bases not matched to a gene: 6. Germline V gene sequence: CDR1 DFQATT, CDR2 SNEGSKA (reference sequence). This CDR3 is 13 amino acids long. The DNA of the CDR3 is TGCAGTGCTCAGACAGGGGTTCACTACGAGCAGTACTTC. Translated: CSAQTGVHYEQYF.

This clonotype turned up a few times. The rearrangement links TRBV29-1 to TRBJ2-5; D is ambiguous. The CDR3 length is 12 residues. Germline V gene lookup returns CDR1 SQVTM and CDR2 ANQGSEA. V dropped 5 bases and J dropped 3 bases, with 10 bases sitting between them. The CDR3, as DNA: TGCAGCGTTTCTTTTACCGAAGAGACCCAGTACTTC. Protein product: CSVSFTEETQYF.

The gene calls are TRBV20-1 and TRBJ2-3; possible D gene TRBD2, 7 bases. Germline V lookup: CDR1 DFQATT, CDR2 SNEGSKA (reference sequence). Trimming took 7 bases from V and 1 from J, leaving 15 bases between them. This CDR3 contains 14 residues. DNA for the CDR3: TGCAGTGGAGCCGGGGGGCTTGGCACAGATACGCAGTATTTT. Encoded protein: CSGAGGLGTDTQYF.

The genes are TRBV20-1 and TRBJ2-7; 10 positions match TRBD2. Germline loops: CDR1 DFQATT, CDR2 SNEGSKA (reference sequence). The CDR3 consists of 16 residues. J was trimmed by 7 bases and V by 6 bases; bases with no gene match: 18. The DNA for the CDR3 is TGCAGTGCCCTCTCCTCCGGGACTAGCGCCTTGCGAGAGCAGTACTTC. Translating gives CSALSSGTSALREQYF.

The genes are TRBV20-1 and TRBJ2-1, with 9 bases lining up with TRBD2. The CDR3 runs 18 residues. CDR1 and CDR2 from the germline V gene are DFQATT and SNEGSKA (reference sequence). V was pared by 6 bases and J by 8 bases, with 23 bases of the junction left unmatched. The DNA of the CDR3 is TGCAGTGCCTCCTCCGGGGGCGGGGGGGCCCTTTTTATCGATGAGCAGTTCTTC. It codes for CSASSGGGGALFIDEQFF.

This clonotype has a single count. This chain connects TRBV11-2 to TRBJ1-2; a weak D match, TRBD1 (6 bases). V lost 5 bases and J lost 6, with 16 bases in between. The CDR3 is made up of 14 amino acids. The V gene's germline CDR1 is SGHAT and CDR2 FQNNGV. DNA of the CDR3: TGTGCCAGCAGCACCCCAGGGGTTGGAGATGGCTACACCTTC. It encodes CASSTPGVGDGYTF. The whole variable domain, remainder taken from reference TRBV11-2 and TRBJ1-2, is EAGVAQSPRYKIIEKRQSVAFWCNPISGHATLYWYQQILGQGPKLLIQFQNNGVVDDSQLPKDRFSAERLKGVDSTLKIQPAKLEDSAVYLCASSTPGVGDGYTFGSGTRLTVV.

Worth noting for this clonotype: It may be a read error: a sequence one base away is much more abundant. This likely comes from a read error, as the CDR3 has no conserved phenylalanine or tryptophan at its end. The chain uses TRBV29-1 and TRBJ2-7; D is ambiguous. Germline CDR1 SQVTM, CDR2 ANQGSEA. There are 13 residues in the CDR3. V lost 0 bases and J lost 1, with 7 bases in between. CDR3 DNA: TGCAGCGTTGAAGATCTGGGTTCCTACGAGCAGTACTTA. This encodes CSVEDLGSYEQYL.

V and J are TRBV11-3 and TRBJ2-6, with D tentatively TRBD1 (5 bases). Germline CDR1 is SGHNT and CDR2 is YENEEA. This CDR3 is built from 17 residues. V was pared by 5 bases and J by 0 bases, with 14 bases between. The CDR3 sequence: CASSHWGSPSGANVLTF. The DNA of the CDR3 is TGTGCCAGCAGCCATTGGGGCAGCCCCTCTGGGGCCAACGTCCTGACTTTC.

With regard to this clonotype: A much larger clone sits a single nucleotide away, making a read error possible. The V gene is TRBV20-1, the J gene TRBJ2-2; TRBD2 aligns across 10 bases. This CDR3 spans 14 amino acids. CDR1 DFQATT and CDR2 SNEGSKA come from the germline V gene (reference sequence). Written as DNA, the CDR3 is TGCAGTGCTAGACTAGCGGGGGACACCGGGGAGCGGTTTTTT. Its translation is CSARLAGDTGERFF.

This clonotype appeared a few times. The chain joins TRBV20-1 to TRBJ2-3, with TRBD2 identical over 10 bases. The CDR3 has 17 residues. The germline CDR1 and CDR2 sequences are DFQATT and SNEGSKA (reference sequence). Trimming cost V 6 bases and J 3 bases; bases outside gene matches: 15. This CDR3 is CSAIRAGGGVLTDTQYF. The CDR3 DNA sequence: TGCAGTGCCATTCGAGCGGGGGGGGGTGTTTTGACAGATACGCAGTATTTT.

The gene calls are TRBV12-3 or TRBV12-4 and TRBJ2-7, with TRBD1 matching 9 bases. V lost 5 bases, J lost 3 bases, and 11 bases stayed unmatched. The CDR3 contains 16 residues. CDR3 sequence reads: CASSAGGQGNLYEQYF. The CDR3 bases are TGTGCCAGCAGTGCAGGGGGACAGGGTAATCTCTACGAGCAGTACTTC.

The genes are TRBV6-1 and TRBJ2-4, with D tentatively TRBD2 (5 bases). Trimming left V 7 bases short and J 15 bases short, with 19 bases between. This CDR3 has 12 amino acids. CDR1 and CDR2 (germline): MNHNS, SASEGT. The CDR3 loop is CASTPSDSTRYF. The CDR3 DNA sequence: TGTGCCAGCACCCCGTCGGACTCAACTCGGTACTTC.

The chain has TRBV5-1 and TRBJ2-7, with D possibly matching TRBD2 (7 bases). This CDR3 has 16 amino acids. Germline V gene sequence: CDR1 SGHRS, CDR2 YFSETQ. Trimming cost V 0 bases and J 1 base, with 14 bases left between them. CDR3 residues: CASSLAGGLTSYEQYF. The CDR3 nucleotides are TGCGCCAGCAGCTTGGCGGGGGGCCTCACATCCTACGAGCAGTACTTC. Supplemented by reference TRBV5-1 and TRBJ2-7, the full variable domain reads KAGVTQTPRYLIKTRGQQVTLSCSPISGHRSVSWYQQTPGQGLQFLFEYFSETQRNKGNFPGRFSGRQFSNSRSEMNVSTLELGDSALYLCASSLAGGLTSYEQYFGPGTRLTVT.

This clonotype was found a few times. Mismatch with germline at one junction end may stem from a read error. V is TRBV18 and J is TRBJ1-6, with D possibly being TRBD1 (5 bases). CDR1 is KGHSH and CDR2 is LQKENI in the germline V gene. The CDR3 length is 14 residues. The CDR3 nucleotides read TGTGCCAGCTCACCACGGGACCCGGATTCACCCCCCCACTTT. Residues: CASSPRDPDSPPHF.

A word on this clonotype: This may be a read error, as it is one base from a much larger clone. This CDR3 is missing its conserved last phenylalanine or tryptophan, likely due to a read error. This rearrangement joins TRBV12-3 or TRBV12-4 to TRBJ2-4, with a possible D match to TRBD1 (6 bases). The ends were cut back, 3 bases at V and 13 bases at J, with 19 bases in the middle. The CDR3 is 14 residues long. CDR3 amino acids: CASSFSAGQSPQYC. The CDR3 bases are TGTGCCAGCAGTTTCTCCGCTGGACAGTCCCCGCAGTACTGC.

The CDR3 sequence is CASSDPGLAEGNEQFF. The CDR3, as DNA: TGTGCCAGCAGCGACCCCGGACTAGCAGAGGGCAATGAGCAGTTCTTC. V usage is TRBV13 and J usage is TRBJ2-1, with TRBD2 matching over 8 bases. V was pared by 5 bases and J by 6 bases, with 12 bases of the junction left unmatched. This CDR3 has 16 residues. Germline V lookup: CDR1 PRHDT, CDR2 FYEKMQ (reference sequence).

The chain uses TRBV4-1 and TRBJ1-4; 9 bases are shared with TRBD1. CDR3 length: 15 residues. Germline values: CDR1 MGHRA, CDR2 YSYEKL. V lost 1 base and J lost 8; bases outside the gene matches: 5. CDR3 nucleotides: TGCGCCAGCAGCCAAGGCCGGGACAGGGTCGAAAAACTGTTTTTT. It yields the protein CASSQGRDRVEKLFF.

The V gene is TRBV28, the J gene TRBJ2-1; 12 nucleotides agree with TRBD2. The CDR3 has 18 amino acids. V shed 2 bases, J shed 0 bases, and the junction held 5 bases outside the gene matches. Germline values: CDR1 MDHEN, CDR2 SYDVKM. The CDR3 is CASSLVLAGGHSYNEQFF. The DNA of the CDR3 is TGTGCCAGCAGTTTAGTCCTAGCGGGGGGGCACTCCTACAATGAGCAGTTCTTC.

This clonotype was observed a handful of times. This rearrangement joins TRBV11-2 to TRBJ2-3; 8 bases are a match to TRBD2. The CDR3 consists of 17 residues. CDR1 and CDR2 (germline): SGHAT, FQNNGV. Unmatched junction bases numbered 12, after V lost 4 bases and J lost 3 bases. CDR3 amino acids: CASSSQGGGTGTDTQYF. CDR3 DNA sequence: TGTGCCAGCAGCTCCCAGGGCGGGGGGACGGGTACAGATACGCAGTATTTT.

The table lists this clonotype with a few counts. The V gene is TRBV29-1, the J gene TRBJ1-2; weak D call: TRBD1 (6 bases). CDR1 and CDR2 from the germline V gene are SQVTM and ANQGSEA. V gave up 4 bases and J gave up 6 bases, with 15 bases separating them. The length of the CDR3 is 13 residues. The CDR3 DNA reads TGCAGCGTTGGGTCGCCAGGGGACCATGGCTACACCTTC. Its protein product is CSVGSPGDHGYTF.